The rows below give T cell receptor beta chains drawn from one sample of a study of OX40 agonist ivuxolimab in advanced cancers. Profiled with immunoSEQ multiplex PCR; TCRdb holds only in-frame clones, not every one. The sample carries approximately 81,000 clones, roughly 91% recorded once. Sequences were derived from CD4+ or CD8+ T cells sorted from blood, sampled in a trial of the OX40 agonist ivuxolimab. These TCRs come from an adult with an advanced solid tumor such as melanoma, head and neck, liver or kidney cancer. The CDR3 runs from the conserved cysteine through the conserved F or W.

cdr3_length	v_call	j_call	cdr3_aa
16	TRBV7-9	TRBJ2-5	CASSPGQGRYEETQYF
14	TRBV2	TRBJ1-4	CASRSTGGGEKLFF
18	TRBV28	TRBJ2-7	CASNDPLGTGLSSYEQYF
14	TRBV5-6	TRBJ1-1	CASSLVLVGTEAFF
16	TRBV2	TRBJ2-5	CASSEVQWGAEETQYF
10	TRBV2	TRBJ1-2	CASRSGGYTF
13	TRBV4-1	TRBJ1-2	CASSQGGSYGYTF
16	TRBV4-2	TRBJ1-4	CASSLTGGRTNEKLFF
14	TRBV5-1	TRBJ2-1	CASSPGTTYNEQFF
16	TRBV6-1	TRBJ1-5	CASSVRGARRNQPQHF
12	TRBV5-1	TRBJ1-3	CASTDSGNTIYF
14	TRBV18	TRBJ2-7	CASSPGTETYEQYF
14	TRBV5-1	TRBJ1-1	CASSLISGENEAFF
13	TRBV15	TRBJ1-2	CATGDGANYGYTF
14	TRBV5-1	TRBJ2-1	CASSGQVGYNEQFF
15	TRBV28	TRBJ2-6	CAGGERGSGANVLTF
17	TRBV14	TRBJ1-1	CASSQRQDGGANTEAFF
13	TRBV2	TRBJ2-1	CASSMTDGQIKFF
12	TRBV10-3	TRBJ1-2	CAIKSGDGSYTF
14	TRBV29-1	TRBJ1-1	CSVEGGQLNTEAFF
14	TRBV19	TRBJ2-1	CASNEGPSYNEQFF
14	TRBV19	TRBJ2-1	CASTRGGSYNEQFF
14	TRBV7-2	TRBJ1-6	CASSPAGQILPLHF
16	TRBV10-3	TRBJ2-5	CAISETSGGFQETQYF
13	TRBV5-1	TRBJ1-1	CASSQDGGTEAFF
16	TRBV4-3	TRBJ2-3	CASSTRTGLPTDTQYF
16	TRBV2	TRBJ1-1	CASSYLERGGGTEAFF
15	TRBV7-9	TRBJ1-1	CASSLYRDLNTEAFF
14	TRBV7-2	TRBJ2-3	CASSQQGATDTQYF
16	TRBV6-6	TRBJ2-5	CASSRIVGEIQETQYF
15	TRBV6-6	TRBJ1-1	CASSYSINRGTEAFF
12	TRBV29-1	TRBJ1-4	CSVRGADEKLFF
16	TRBV6-1	TRBJ2-5	CASSGLFRTSEETQYF
14	TRBV5-4	TRBJ1-2	CASSLRNGGYGYTF
14	TRBV5-4	TRBJ1-1	CASGDGPSNTEAFF
14	TRBV5-1	TRBJ1-1	CASSRDPMNTEAFF
16	TRBV11-2	TRBJ2-5	CASSFTWVRGEETQYF
15	TRBV7-8	TRBJ2-2	CASSFRDKITGELFF
11	TRBV4-2	TRBJ2-2	CASTFTGELFF
15	TRBV5-1	TRBJ2-7	CASSLAGIKGPEQYF
16	TRBV5-4	TRBJ2-2	CASRLSVFGNTGELFF
13	TRBV6-5	TRBJ2-4	CASSTGGKNIQYF
14	TRBV5-6	TRBJ1-3	CASSLDYSGNTIYF
17	TRBV15	TRBJ1-3	CATGASSLGLFGNTIYF
15	TRBV7-2	TRBJ2-1	CASSFLGGGYNEQFF
16	TRBV7-9	TRBJ2-3	CASSLVIAGVIDTQYF
14	TRBV5-4	TRBJ2-7	CASSLRTGNYEQYF
16	TRBV5-1	TRBJ2-5	CASSSVAGGTQETQYF
16	TRBV19	TRBJ2-2	CASKDYPGENTGELFF
19	TRBV4-1	TRBJ2-7	CASSQEDPSATGDGGEQYF
15	TRBV2	TRBJ1-4	CASWGQSATNEKLFF
15	TRBV5-4	TRBJ1-2	CASSPGPADLYGYTF